In this sample, the clone carrying this TCR beta chain turned up once. This entry comes from a study of blood T cell repertoires in COVID-19. Study-level information: Material from acute and convalescent COVID-19 was sourced from the United States, Italy and Spain.

Germline-derived CDR1 and CDR2 are KGHDR and SFDVKD. J gave up 4 bases and V 4 bases, and 21 bases lay outside the gene matches. The CDR3 contains 20 residues. Clones were sequenced by immunoSEQ multiplex PCR, and TCRdb holds only the in-frame ones, with some missing. The sample yields around 100,000 clones, about 85% seen once. The clonotype was recovered from a man aged 45-65 years with active or convalescent COVID-19. Sequencing was carried out using peripheral blood. This chain connects TRBV24-1 to TRBJ2-1; 7 nucleotides agree with TRBD2. CDR3 DNA sequence: TGTGCCACCAGTGAGAATAGGGGCGGCGGGACTAATTTTCTTTACAATGAGCAGTTCTTC. This codes for CATSENRGGGTNFLYNEQFF.